This TCR beta chain came from a study of blood T cell repertoires in COVID-19. Turning to the study itself: Whether acute or convalescent, the COVID-19 samples came from the United States, Italy and Spain. T cells, B-cell-depleted T cells, or PBMCs provided the cDNA or gDNA that served as material.

V lost 3 bases, J lost 2 bases, and 4 bases lay in between. The CDR3 runs 13 residues. Original processing methods: Reference gene primer amplification gave nucleated cell count estimates. The repertoire was sequenced with immunoSEQ multiplex PCR; TCRdb's copy has only in-frame clones and lacks some. V and J calls and clone size are given by that table; D and trimming were obtained from the DNA. The table has some 150,000 clones, around 82% seen once. This chain joins TRBV12-3 or TRBV12-4 and TRBJ2-2; the D is unclear. Sequencing was performed on peripheral blood. The receptor was isolated from a man aged 55-75 years with acute or convalescent COVID-19. CDR3 loop: CASSFHNTGELFF. As DNA, the CDR3 is TGTGCCAGCAGTTTTCATAACACCGGGGAGCTGTTTTTT.